Listed below are T cell receptor beta chains from one sample, sequenced in a study of cytomegalovirus exposure and HLA in healthy donors. TCRdb's copy holds only in-frame clones and misses some; the assay was immunoSEQ multiplex PCR. The data contain 50,000 or so clones, around 81% of them singletons. The specimen was PBMCs. All receptors come from a boy aged 5-17 years in good health and CMV-seropositive. CDR3s include the opening cysteine and the closing phenylalanine or tryptophan. Each record gives: J gene, V gene, D gene, clone size, CDR3 DNA, CDR3 protein. A D gene is named only where the DNA matches it firmly. Part of the rows lack a size; the others show once, few, many or a class for expanded clones.

J gene: TRBJ1-5; V gene: TRBV5-1; D gene: TRBD1; clone size: .; CDR3 DNA: TGCGCCAGCAGCCCTTGGGGGGCACAGGGGGCGTCCGGTCAGCCCCAGCATTTT; CDR3 protein: CASSPWGAQGASGQPQHF
J gene: TRBJ2-7; V gene: TRBV29-1; D gene: TRBD1; clone size: .; CDR3 DNA: TGCAGCGTTGAAAGGGGGCCACCCTCCTACGAGCAGTACTTC; CDR3 protein: CSVERGPPSYEQYF
J gene: TRBJ1-4; V gene: TRBV5-5; D gene: TRBD1; clone size: .; CDR3 DNA: TGTGCCAGCAGTAGGAGACAGGGAAGTAATAATGAAAAACTGTTTTTT; CDR3 protein: CASSRRQGSNNEKLFF
J gene: TRBJ2-3; V gene: TRBV11-2; D gene: .; clone size: few; CDR3 DNA: TGTGCCAGCAGCTATACGGTTACGCAGTATTTT; CDR3 protein: CASSYTVTQYF
J gene: TRBJ1-1; V gene: TRBV5-4; D gene: .; clone size: few; CDR3 DNA: TGTGCCAGCAGTCTTGACAGGATGGAGGAGGCTTTCTTT; CDR3 protein: CASSLDRMEEAFF
J gene: TRBJ2-7; V gene: TRBV10-1; D gene: .; clone size: .; CDR3 DNA: TGCGCCAGCAGTGGACAGGCCCACGAGCAGTACTTC; CDR3 protein: CASSGQAHEQYF
J gene: TRBJ2-1; V gene: TRBV2; D gene: .; clone size: .; CDR3 DNA: TGTGCCGGGTCGGGATGGGTGACCACCTCCTACAATGAGCAGTTCTTC; CDR3 protein: CAGSGWVTTSYNEQFF
J gene: TRBJ2-1; V gene: TRBV6-1; D gene: TRBD1; clone size: .; CDR3 DNA: TGTGCCAGCAGTGTACAGGGGGGCCTTTATTACAATGAGCAGTTCTTC; CDR3 protein: CASSVQGGLYYNEQFF
J gene: TRBJ1-2; V gene: TRBV7-2; D gene: .; clone size: .; CDR3 DNA: TGTGCCAGCAGCTTCAATAACTATGGCTACACCTTC; CDR3 protein: CASSFNNYGYTF
J gene: TRBJ2-2; V gene: TRBV5-1; D gene: .; clone size: .; CDR3 DNA: TGCGCCAGCAGGGATGACAGGAGGTCAGTGGACGGGGAGCTGTTTTTT; CDR3 protein: CASRDDRRSVDGELFF
J gene: TRBJ2-4; V gene: TRBV6-6; D gene: .; clone size: once; CDR3 DNA: TGTGCCAGCTCTTCCACCGGCCCGGGGGTCAAAAACATTCAGTACTTC; CDR3 protein: CASSSTGPGVKNIQYF
J gene: TRBJ1-1; V gene: TRBV19; D gene: TRBD1; clone size: .; CDR3 DNA: TGTGCCAGTAGTATTAGGGACAGGGTGGCTTTCTTT; CDR3 protein: CASSIRDRVAFF
J gene: TRBJ1-4; V gene: TRBV9; D gene: .; clone size: .; CDR3 DNA: TGTGCCAGCAGCGTTGGTCCCGGACAGCCAACTAATGAAAAACTGTTTTTT; CDR3 protein: CASSVGPGQPTNEKLFF
J gene: TRBJ2-1; V gene: TRBV7-3; D gene: .; clone size: .; CDR3 DNA: TGTGCCAGCAGCGTAGAGGGGGGGGGTGAGCAGTTCTTC; CDR3 protein: CASSVEGGGEQFF
J gene: TRBJ2-6; V gene: TRBV29-1; D gene: .; clone size: .; CDR3 DNA: TGCAGCGTCGGGATCTCTGGGGCCAACGTCCTGACTTTC; CDR3 protein: CSVGISGANVLTF
J gene: TRBJ1-3; V gene: TRBV7-2; D gene: .; clone size: .; CDR3 DNA: TGTGCCAGCAGCCACCCGCCGGGGAACACCATATATTTT; CDR3 protein: CASSHPPGNTIYF
J gene: TRBJ1-4; V gene: TRBV10-3; D gene: TRBD1; clone size: .; CDR3 DNA: TGTGCCATCAAGCCGGGACAGGGGGGTGCAACTAATGAAAAACTGTTTTTT; CDR3 protein: CAIKPGQGGATNEKLFF
J gene: TRBJ2-2; V gene: TRBV11-2; D gene: TRBD1; clone size: .; CDR3 DNA: TGTGCCAGCAGATCCAACAGGGGGCGCGGCACCGGGGAGCTGTTTTTT; CDR3 protein: CASRSNRGRGTGELFF
J gene: TRBJ2-7; V gene: TRBV4-1; D gene: TRBD2; clone size: .; CDR3 DNA: TGCGCCAGCAGCCAAGCCCCGGGGGGATACGACGAGCAGTACTTC; CDR3 protein: CASSQAPGGYDEQYF
J gene: TRBJ2-1; V gene: TRBV7-2; D gene: .; clone size: .; CDR3 DNA: TGTGCCAGCAGCTTGCACGCCAGGGGCCGCTACAATGAGCAGTTCTTC; CDR3 protein: CASSLHARGRYNEQFF
J gene: TRBJ1-1; V gene: TRBV19; D gene: .; clone size: .; CDR3 DNA: TGTGCCAGTAGAATCGATAGCGGAGGTATGAGTTGGAACACTGAAGCTTTCTTT; CDR3 protein: CASRIDSGGMSWNTEAFF
J gene: TRBJ1-1; V gene: TRBV10-3; D gene: .; clone size: .; CDR3 DNA: TGTGCCATCAGCTCCGGACAGAACACTGAAGCTTTCTTT; CDR3 protein: CAISSGQNTEAFF
J gene: TRBJ2-5; V gene: TRBV11-2; D gene: TRBD1; clone size: once; CDR3 DNA: TGTGCCAGCAGCCTCCAGGGGGCTGGAGAGACCCAGTACTTC; CDR3 protein: CASSLQGAGETQYF
J gene: TRBJ2-7; V gene: TRBV7-6; D gene: TRBD1; clone size: .; CDR3 DNA: TGTGCCAGCAGCTTAGCTCCGGGACAGGGTGACACCTACGAGCAGTACTTC; CDR3 protein: CASSLAPGQGDTYEQYF
J gene: TRBJ1-5; V gene: TRBV11-2; D gene: .; clone size: .; CDR3 DNA: TGTGCCAGCAGCTTATGGGGAGTAGGCAATCAGCCCCAGCATTTT; CDR3 protein: CASSLWGVGNQPQHF
J gene: TRBJ2-5; V gene: TRBV7-6; D gene: .; clone size: .; CDR3 DNA: TGTGCCAGCAGGGGCCCGGAAGAGACCCAGTACTTC; CDR3 protein: CASRGPEETQYF
J gene: TRBJ2-7; V gene: TRBV5-1; D gene: TRBD1; clone size: .; CDR3 DNA: TGCGCCAGCAGTATCGACAGGGGCGGCAGCGAGCAGTACTTC; CDR3 protein: CASSIDRGGSEQYF
J gene: TRBJ2-3; V gene: TRBV14; D gene: .; clone size: .; CDR3 DNA: TGTGCCAGCAGCCCCCGGACTGGGGATACGCAGTATTTT; CDR3 protein: CASSPRTGDTQYF
J gene: TRBJ2-1; V gene: TRBV4-2; D gene: .; clone size: .; CDR3 DNA: TGTGCCAGCAGCCAAGACTCCCCCTTCAGCGGGCAGTTCTTC; CDR3 protein: CASSQDSPFSGQFF
J gene: TRBJ2-3; V gene: TRBV12-5; D gene: .; clone size: .; CDR3 DNA: TGTGCTAGTGGTGGGGCCCCCCCGGTCGGTACGCAGTATTTT; CDR3 protein: CASGGAPPVGTQYF
J gene: TRBJ2-2; V gene: TRBV4-1; D gene: .; clone size: .; CDR3 DNA: TGCGCCAGCAGCCAAGATCCGGCCGGGGAGCTGTTTTTT; CDR3 protein: CASSQDPAGELFF
J gene: TRBJ2-7; V gene: TRBV18; D gene: TRBD1; clone size: .; CDR3 DNA: TGTGCCAGCTCACCCTCAGGGGGCAGCCAACCTAACGAGCAGTACTTC; CDR3 protein: CASSPSGGSQPNEQYF
J gene: TRBJ2-7; V gene: TRBV5-1; D gene: TRBD1; clone size: .; CDR3 DNA: TGCGCCAGCAGCTCCCGGGACAGTGGCTCCTACGAGCAGTACTTC; CDR3 protein: CASSSRDSGSYEQYF
J gene: TRBJ2-1; V gene: TRBV7-2; D gene: .; clone size: .; CDR3 DNA: TGTGCCAGCAGCTTACTCGGCGGTGGTGAGCAGTTCTTC; CDR3 protein: CASSLLGGGEQFF
J gene: TRBJ2-3; V gene: TRBV7-6; D gene: TRBD2; clone size: .; CDR3 DNA: TGTGCCAGCAGCGCCCGACTAGCGGGGACTAGCACAGATACGCAGTATTTT; CDR3 protein: CASSARLAGTSTDTQYF
J gene: TRBJ2-5; V gene: TRBV28; D gene: TRBD1; clone size: .; CDR3 DNA: TGTGCCAGCAAGGCAGGGGGCGTAGAGACCCAGTACTTC; CDR3 protein: CASKAGGVETQYF
J gene: TRBJ2-5; V gene: TRBV29-1; D gene: TRBD1; clone size: .; CDR3 DNA: TGCAGCGTTGGACAGGGGATTTTGTATGAGACCCAGTACTTC; CDR3 protein: CSVGQGILYETQYF
J gene: TRBJ2-6; V gene: TRBV19; D gene: .; clone size: .; CDR3 DNA: TGTGCCAGTAGTATGGCACGGAGCTCTGGGGCCAACGTCCTGACTTTC; CDR3 protein: CASSMARSSGANVLTF
J gene: TRBJ2-7; V gene: TRBV2; D gene: .; clone size: .; CDR3 DNA: TGTGCCAGCAGTGATAGCGTCGGGACACCGGAGCAGTACTTC; CDR3 protein: CASSDSVGTPEQYF
J gene: TRBJ2-7; V gene: TRBV6-5; D gene: .; clone size: .; CDR3 DNA: TGTGCCAGCAAGAGTCCGACCTACGAGCAGTACTTC; CDR3 protein: CASKSPTYEQYF
J gene: TRBJ2-7; V gene: TRBV6-1; D gene: TRBD1; clone size: once; CDR3 DNA: TGTGCCAGCAGTTTACAGGGGGCCTACGAGCAGTACTTC; CDR3 protein: CASSLQGAYEQYF
J gene: TRBJ2-2; V gene: TRBV9; D gene: .; clone size: few; CDR3 DNA: TGTGCCAGCAGCGTAGGGGTCCGGTCGGGGACCGGGGAGCTGTTTTTT; CDR3 protein: CASSVGVRSGTGELFF
J gene: TRBJ2-7; V gene: TRBV9; D gene: .; clone size: .; CDR3 DNA: TGTGCCAGCAGCCCCAGGGCCAGCTTTGACGAGCAGTACTTC; CDR3 protein: CASSPRASFDEQYF
J gene: TRBJ2-1; V gene: TRBV7-8; D gene: TRBD2; clone size: .; CDR3 DNA: TGTGCCAGCAGCTTTGATAGCGGGGGGTCTTACAATGAGCAGTTCTTC; CDR3 protein: CASSFDSGGSYNEQFF
J gene: TRBJ2-7; V gene: TRBV5-1; D gene: .; clone size: .; CDR3 DNA: TGCGCCAGCAGGGCGGTTGATTACGAGCAGTACTTC; CDR3 protein: CASRAVDYEQYF
J gene: TRBJ1-4; V gene: TRBV4-1; D gene: TRBD1; clone size: .; CDR3 DNA: TGCGCCAGCAGCCAAGAAGGAGACAGGGGGCGTGAAAAACTGTTTTTT; CDR3 protein: CASSQEGDRGREKLFF
J gene: TRBJ1-2; V gene: TRBV7-9; D gene: .; clone size: few; CDR3 DNA: TGTGCCAGCAGCCAAATGGGGGGACGAGGCTACACCTTC; CDR3 protein: CASSQMGGRGYTF
J gene: TRBJ2-4; V gene: TRBV10-3; D gene: TRBD2; clone size: .; CDR3 DNA: TGTGCCATCAGTGATCTCGGACTAGCGGGGGGGATTGATATAAACATTCAGTACTTC; CDR3 protein: CAISDLGLAGGIDINIQYF
J gene: TRBJ1-4; V gene: TRBV11-2; D gene: TRBD1; clone size: .; CDR3 DNA: TGTGCCAGCAGCTCAGGGACAGGGGAAGAAAAACTGTTTTTT; CDR3 protein: CASSSGTGEEKLFF
J gene: TRBJ2-5; V gene: TRBV5-1; D gene: .; clone size: .; CDR3 DNA: TGCGCCAGCAGCTTGACCTCGGGTCAAGAGACCCAGTACTTC; CDR3 protein: CASSLTSGQETQYF
J gene: TRBJ2-2; V gene: TRBV2; D gene: .; clone size: .; CDR3 DNA: TGTGCCAGCAGTGAAGGCAGGGGCTTGGGCGGGGAGCTGTTTTTT; CDR3 protein: CASSEGRGLGGELFF
J gene: TRBJ2-7; V gene: TRBV10-3; D gene: .; clone size: .; CDR3 DNA: TGTGCCATCGGGGCCATCGAGACCTACGAGCAGTACTTC; CDR3 protein: CAIGAIETYEQYF
J gene: TRBJ2-7; V gene: TRBV13; D gene: .; clone size: .; CDR3 DNA: TGTGCCAGCAGCTTAGGATACTACGAGCAGTACTTC; CDR3 protein: CASSLGYYEQYF